This TCR beta chain was identified in a study of a mutant IDH1 vaccine in newly diagnosed glioma. On the study more broadly: Treated patients showed a male proportion of approximately 62%, a female proportion of around 38%, and a mean age of around 40 years. Before enrollment, patients got radiotherapy alone, temozolomide alone, or mostly the combination.

TCRdb's copy holds only in-frame clones and misses some; the assay was immunoSEQ multiplex PCR. Among about 20,000 clones, approximately 82% were seen once, and the ten largest hold 13%. Overall study findings and caveats: Pseudoprogression seemed unrelated to changes in top peripheral T cell clonotypes. Altogether, around 93% of patients exhibited vaccine-induced immune responses.

In this sample, this clone turned up a few times. Its antigen is unknown. V was cut by 4 bases and J by 3 bases, with 12 bases left in between. This CDR3 spans 14 amino acids. The germline V gene encodes CDR1 SGHNT and CDR2 YYREEE (reference sequence). The sample's time point: week 23, last vaccination. In the vaccine, a single dose held 300 ug of the mutant IDH1 20-mer peptide, along with topical imiquimod. The sequence came from a man younger than 40 with glioma. This chain uses TRBV5-4 with TRBJ2-3; D is unclear. This specimen was PBMCs, taken from a glioma patient whose treatment included an IDH1 peptide vaccine. In nucleotides, the CDR3 is TGTGCCAGCAGCCCATTGCCCGGGACAGATACGCAGTATTTT. Translated: CASSPLPGTDTQYF. The complete variable domain, with remaining parts taken from reference TRBV5-4 and TRBJ2-3, reads ETGVTQSPTHLIKTRGQQVTLRCSSQSGHNTVSWYQQALGQGPQFIFQYYREEENGRGNFPPRFSGLQFPNYSSELNVNALELDDSALYLCASSPLPGTDTQYFGPGTRLTVL.